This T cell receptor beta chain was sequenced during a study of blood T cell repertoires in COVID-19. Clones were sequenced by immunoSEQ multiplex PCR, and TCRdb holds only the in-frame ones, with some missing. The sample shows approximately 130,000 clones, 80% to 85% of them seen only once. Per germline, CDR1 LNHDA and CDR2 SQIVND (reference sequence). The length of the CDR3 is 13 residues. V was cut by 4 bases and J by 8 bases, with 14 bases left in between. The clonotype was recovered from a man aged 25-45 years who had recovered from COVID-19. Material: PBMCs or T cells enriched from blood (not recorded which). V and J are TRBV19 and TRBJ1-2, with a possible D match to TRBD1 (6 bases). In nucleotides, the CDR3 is TGTGCCAGTAGTAGTCAGGGGATAAGAGGCTACACCTTC. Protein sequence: CASSSQGIRGYTF.